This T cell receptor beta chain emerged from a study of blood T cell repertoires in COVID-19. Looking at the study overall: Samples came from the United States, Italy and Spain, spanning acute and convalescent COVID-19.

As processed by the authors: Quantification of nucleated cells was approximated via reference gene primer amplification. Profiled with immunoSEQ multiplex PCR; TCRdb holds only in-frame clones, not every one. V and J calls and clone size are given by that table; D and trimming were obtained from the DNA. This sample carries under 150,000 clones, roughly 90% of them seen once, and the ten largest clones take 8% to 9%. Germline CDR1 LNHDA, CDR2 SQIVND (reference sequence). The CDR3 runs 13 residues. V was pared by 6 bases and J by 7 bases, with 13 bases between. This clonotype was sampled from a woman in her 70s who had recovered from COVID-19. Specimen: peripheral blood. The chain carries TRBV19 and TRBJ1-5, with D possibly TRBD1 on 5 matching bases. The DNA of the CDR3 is TGTGCCAGTAGGGGGGGGTCTGGCCAGCCCCAGCATTTT. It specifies CASRGGSGQPQHF.